The 7 T cell receptor beta chains below were found in one sample sequenced in a study of shared clonotypes between healthy human individuals. Clones were sequenced by immunoSEQ multiplex PCR, and TCRdb holds only the in-frame ones, with some missing. The sample lists approximately 720,000 clones; roughly 78% were seen once. The sequencing sample was made of memory CD4+ T cells sorted from blood. Subset given: CD45RA-negative fraction. The receptors stem from a woman in her thirties in good health.

This clone was seen more than once but under ten times. The rearrangement links TRBV5-1 to TRBJ2-7, with 8 bases lining up with TRBD2. CDR1 and CDR2 from the germline V gene are SGHRS and YFSETQ. This CDR3 has 14 amino acids. V dropped 4 bases and J dropped 5; count of bases not matched to a gene: 8. CDR3 region: CASSRSGGGNEQYF. The DNA for the CDR3 is TGCGCCAGCAGCCGAAGCGGGGGCGGTAACGAGCAGTACTTC.

For the CDR3, the DNA is TGTGCCTGGAGTCGAGACAGGGGGAACACCGGGGAGCTGTTTTTT. Amino acid sequence: CAWSRDRGNTGELFF. V usage is TRBV30 and J usage is TRBJ2-2, with 8 bases that match TRBD1. This CDR3 is built from 15 residues. Losses at the gene ends were 2 bases for V and 1 base for J; bases not matched to a gene: 3. CDR1 and CDR2 from the germline V gene are GTSNPN and SVGIG (reference sequence).

This rearrangement joins TRBV28 to TRBJ2-7; a weak D match, TRBD1 (5 bases). CDR3 length equals 14 residues. Trimming removed 6 bases from V and 3 bases from J, with 15 bases in between. Per the germline V gene, CDR1 is MDHEN and CDR2 is SYDVKM. The CDR3 DNA sequence: TGTGCCAGCAGAACGACAGAGCATTACTACGAGCAGTACTTC. It specifies CASRTTEHYYEQYF.

The rearrangement joins TRBV18 to TRBJ2-1, with 10 bases identical to TRBD1. The CDR3 has 15 residues. V trimming: 6 bases; J trimming: 4 bases; junction bases outside the gene matches: 6. Germline values: CDR1 KGHSH, CDR2 LQKENI. CDR3 sequence: CASSPGQGSYNEQFF. The DNA of the CDR3 is TGTGCCAGCTCGCCGGGACAGGGGTCTTACAATGAGCAGTTCTTC.

This clone came up once. This chain uses TRBV18 with TRBJ2-1, with D maybe TRBD1 (5 bases). Germline V gene lookup returns CDR1 KGHSH and CDR2 LQKENI. This CDR3 region has 16 residues. V was clipped by 4 bases and J by 0 bases, with 13 bases between them. DNA of the CDR3: TGTGCCAGCTCACTAACCAGGGTGAGCTCCTACAATGAGCAGTTCTTC. Translated, it gives CASSLTRVSSYNEQFF.

This clone was observed a few times. The chain uses TRBV18 and TRBJ1-1; possible D gene TRBD1, 6 bases. This CDR3 region has 15 residues. Germline CDR1 reads KGHSH; CDR2 reads LQKENI. Deletions cut 4 bases from V and 0 bases from J, with 12 bases between. CDR3 region: CASSLNRALNTEAFF. In nucleotides, the CDR3 is TGTGCCAGCTCACTCAACAGGGCCCTGAACACTGAAGCTTTCTTT.

This chain connects TRBV7-2 to TRBJ2-7; 11 bases align to TRBD2. The V gene end was trimmed by 5 bases and the J gene end by 6 bases; junction bases not matched to a gene: 9. The germline gives CDR1 SGHTA, CDR2 FQGNSA. The CDR3 runs 15 residues. The CDR3 nucleotides are TGTGCCAGCAGCCAGCCTAGCGGGAGGACGGGCGAGCAGTACTTC. It is translated as CASSQPSGRTGEQYF.